The rows below give T cell receptor beta chains drawn from one sample of a study of blood T cells in healthy people across ages. TCRdb redid the calling of the 5' RACE reads with MiXCR, one entry per CDR3 protein. The repertoire has about 600,000 distinct CDR3 sequences, 45% to 55% of them found once; the top ten carry 20% to 25%. Source material: blood. Receptors originate from a man of 80 years or more in good health. CDR3s leave out the opening cysteine and the closing phenylalanine or tryptophan. A D gene is named only where the DNA matches it firmly.

CDR3,D,V,J
ASSRDRGNSYNSPLH,TRBD1,TRBV5-1,TRBJ1-6
ASSFSRHEQF,NA,TRBV12-3/TRBV12-4,TRBJ2-1
ASSQTGTQGESYEQY,TRBD1,TRBV3-1,TRBJ2-7
ASRLAGGRSYEQY,TRBD2,TRBV12-3/TRBV12-4,TRBJ2-7
ASSYRGLHEQY,TRBD1,TRBV6-6,TRBJ2-5
ASSSTGGDTEAF,TRBD1,TRBV7-3,TRBJ1-1
ASSYWDPETDTQY,NA,TRBV6-2/TRBV6-3,TRBJ2-3
ASSHNDRGSYEQY,TRBD1,TRBV6-2/TRBV6-3,NA
ASSTSGQEVQY,TRBD1,TRBV7-2,TRBJ2-7
ASSLYVRGGDTQY,TRBD2,TRBV7-3,TRBJ2-3
ASRLSSVGYTDTQY,NA,TRBV3-1,TRBJ2-3
ASSSWSAPQH,NA,TRBV5-6,TRBJ1-5
SAGVDGGGRSGGYT,NA,TRBV20-1,TRBJ1-2
SVGIDTQY,NA,TRBV29-1,TRBJ2-3
ASSPGTALTGELF,TRBD1,TRBV12-3/TRBV12-4,TRBJ2-2
ASSLVWNQETQY,NA,TRBV7-2,TRBJ2-5
ASSKGFGGSYNEQF,NA,TRBV21-1,TRBJ2-1
ASSPPTKTGPGSYNEQF,NA,TRBV18,TRBJ2-1
SARTSRIQETQY,NA,TRBV20-1,TRBJ2-5
ATSRDWDEQF,NA,TRBV15,TRBJ2-1
ASSRPETSGGTTQY,TRBD2,TRBV28,TRBJ2-5
SAPKQGSNTEAF,NA,TRBV20-1,TRBJ1-1
ASSPAGGSGNTGELF,NA,TRBV7-2,TRBJ2-2
SVKIWAVETQY,NA,TRBV29-1,TRBJ2-5
ASSQDRSAYTQY,NA,TRBV4-3,TRBJ2-3
ASSYDGYNEQF,NA,TRBV6-2/TRBV6-3,TRBJ2-1
ASSLREFTDTQY,NA,TRBV11-2,TRBJ2-3
ASRDSVTYEQY,NA,TRBV12-3/TRBV12-4,TRBJ2-7